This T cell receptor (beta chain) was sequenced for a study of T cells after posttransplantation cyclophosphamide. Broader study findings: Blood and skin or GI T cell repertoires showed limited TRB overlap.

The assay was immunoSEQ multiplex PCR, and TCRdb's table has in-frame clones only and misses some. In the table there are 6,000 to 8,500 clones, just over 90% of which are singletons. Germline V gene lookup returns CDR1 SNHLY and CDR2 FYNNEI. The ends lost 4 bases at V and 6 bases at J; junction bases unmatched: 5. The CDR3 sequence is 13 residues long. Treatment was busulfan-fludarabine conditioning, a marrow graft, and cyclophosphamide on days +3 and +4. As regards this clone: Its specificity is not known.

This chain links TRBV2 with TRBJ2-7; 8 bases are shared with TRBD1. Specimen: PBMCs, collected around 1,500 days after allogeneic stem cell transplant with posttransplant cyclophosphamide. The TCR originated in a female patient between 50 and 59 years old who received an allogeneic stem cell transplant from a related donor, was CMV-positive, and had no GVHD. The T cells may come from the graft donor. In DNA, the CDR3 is TGTGCCAGCAGTGTGCAGGGGGCAGGCGAGCAGTACTTC. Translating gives CASSVQGAGEQYF.